The following is a T cell receptor (beta chain) sequence with its context. No antigen is known for it. 60 Vbeta and 13 Jbeta primers were used in PCR. The assay was immunoSEQ multiplex PCR, and TCRdb's table has in-frame clones only and misses some. Altogether 150,000 to 200,000 clones are present, around 80% being singletons, with the ten largest covering approximately 1.5%. This CDR3 is 14 amino acids long. Germline loops: CDR1 SGHAT, CDR2 FQNNGV. V lost 1 base and J 4 bases, leaving 8 bases between the germline ends. These data come from a study of cytomegalovirus exposure and HLA in healthy donors. General study findings and limits: Per a later analysis, 18,000 or so TCR beta sequences showed association with HLA alleles at 0.05 false discovery rate. CMV antigen specificity of a few CMV-associated chains was confirmed in vitro.

Material: PBMCs. This clonotype was sampled from a girl between 5 and 17 years old in good health and CMV-seropositive. This rearrangement joins TRBV11-2 to TRBJ1-5, with D uncertain. The CDR3 loop reads CASSLGLSNQPQHF. The CDR3 DNA follows: TGTGCCAGCAGCTTAGGACTATCGAATCAGCCCCAGCATTTT.